This record looks at one T cell receptor beta chain sequence and its context. Its matching antigen is unknown. Scientists made TCR beta cDNA using 5'RACE template switching with UMIs. Reprocessing the 5' RACE reads, TCRdb reports a single entry for every CDR3 protein and omits DNA. The repertoire table contains roughly 390,000 distinct CDR3 sequences. This entry is derived from a study of T cells expressing NK-cell markers. The overall study: HCMV seropositivity marked most of the eight sequenced donors; one was seronegative. Overall study findings and caveats: Each of 6 or 7 donors carried dominant NKG2C+ clonotypes accounting for roughly 1.0-7.5% of CD8+ T cells.

This CDR3 is built from 13 residues. Germline V gene sequence: CDR1 MGHDK, CDR2 SYGVNS. The source material was blood T cells: a sorted CD56 or NKG2C T cell subset, CD4+ or CD8+ T cells, or bulk PBMC T cells (not recorded which). This sequence joins TRBV25-1 and TRBJ2-1; TCRdb calls TRBD2, which cannot be checked without DNA. The sequence was collected from a woman between 50 and 59 years old in good health. The CDR3 reads CASTPSQKREQFF.